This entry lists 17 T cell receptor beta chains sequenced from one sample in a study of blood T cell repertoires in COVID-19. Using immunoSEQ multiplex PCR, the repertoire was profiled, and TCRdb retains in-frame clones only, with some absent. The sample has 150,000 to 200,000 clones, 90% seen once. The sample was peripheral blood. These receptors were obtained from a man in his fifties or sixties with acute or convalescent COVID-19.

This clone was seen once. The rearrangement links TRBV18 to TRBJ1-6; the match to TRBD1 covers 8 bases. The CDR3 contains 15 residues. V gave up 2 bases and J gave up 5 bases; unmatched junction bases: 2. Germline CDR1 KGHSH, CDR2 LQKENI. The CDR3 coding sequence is TGTGCCAGCTCACCAATGGGACAGGATAATTCACCCCTCCACTTT. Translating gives CASSPMGQDNSPLHF.

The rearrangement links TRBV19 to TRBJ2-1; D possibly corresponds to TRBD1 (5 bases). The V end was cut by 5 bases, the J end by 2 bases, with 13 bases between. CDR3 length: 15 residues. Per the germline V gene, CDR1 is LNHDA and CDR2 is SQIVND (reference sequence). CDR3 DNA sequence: TGTGCCAGTAGTCCCCCCCCAGGGACCTACAATGAGCAGTTCTTC. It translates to CASSPPPGTYNEQFF.

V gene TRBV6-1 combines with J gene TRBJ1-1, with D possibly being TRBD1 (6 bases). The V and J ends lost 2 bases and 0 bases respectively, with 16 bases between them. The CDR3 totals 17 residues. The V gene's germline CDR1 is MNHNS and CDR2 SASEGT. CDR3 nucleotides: TGTGCCAGCAGTGAAATCTTAGCTAGGACAGTGAACACTGAAGCTTTCTTT. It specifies CASSEILARTVNTEAFF.

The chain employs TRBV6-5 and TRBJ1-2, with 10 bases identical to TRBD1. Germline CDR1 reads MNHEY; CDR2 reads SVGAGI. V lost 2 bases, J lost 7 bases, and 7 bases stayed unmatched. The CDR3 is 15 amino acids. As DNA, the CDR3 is TGTGCCAGCAGTTACATCAGACAGGGGGCGGCTGGCTACACCTTC. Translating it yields CASSYIRQGAAGYTF.

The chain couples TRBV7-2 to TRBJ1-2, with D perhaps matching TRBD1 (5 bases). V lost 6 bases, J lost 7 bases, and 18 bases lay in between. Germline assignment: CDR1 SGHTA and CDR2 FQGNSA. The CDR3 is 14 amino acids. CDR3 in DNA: TGTGCCAGCAGTTCTATCGACAGTACCCGTGGCTACACCTTC. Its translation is CASSSIDSTRGYTF.

CDR3 sequence (DNA): TGCGCCAGCACTCTACAGGGGAGGATGAACACTGAAGCTTTCTTT. Encoded protein: CASTLQGRMNTEAFF. The V call is TRBV5-1, the J call TRBJ1-1; 7 bases map to TRBD1. Germline-derived CDR1 and CDR2 are SGHRS and YFSETQ. The CDR3 sequence is 15 residues long. Germline trimming cut 6 bases from V and 0 bases from J; bases unmatched to any gene: 8.

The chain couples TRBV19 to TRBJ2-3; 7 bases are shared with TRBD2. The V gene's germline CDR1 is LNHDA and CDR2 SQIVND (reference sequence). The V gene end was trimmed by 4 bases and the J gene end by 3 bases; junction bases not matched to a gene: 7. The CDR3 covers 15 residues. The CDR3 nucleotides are TGTGCCAGTAGTAACCGGACTAGAGGTACAGATACGCAGTATTTT. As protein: CASSNRTRGTDTQYF.

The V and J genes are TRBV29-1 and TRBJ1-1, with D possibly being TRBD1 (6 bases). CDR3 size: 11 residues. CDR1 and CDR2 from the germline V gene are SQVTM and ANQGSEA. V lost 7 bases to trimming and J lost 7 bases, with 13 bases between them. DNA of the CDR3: TGCAGCGCACAGGGTAAGAATGAAGCTTTCTTT. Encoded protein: CSAQGKNEAFF.

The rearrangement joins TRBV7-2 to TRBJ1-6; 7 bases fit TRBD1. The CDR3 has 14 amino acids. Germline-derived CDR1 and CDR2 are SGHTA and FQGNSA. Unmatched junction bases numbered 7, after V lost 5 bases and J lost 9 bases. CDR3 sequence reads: CASSDRQGASPLHF. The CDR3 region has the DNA TGTGCCAGCAGCGACCGACAGGGAGCTTCACCCCTCCACTTT.

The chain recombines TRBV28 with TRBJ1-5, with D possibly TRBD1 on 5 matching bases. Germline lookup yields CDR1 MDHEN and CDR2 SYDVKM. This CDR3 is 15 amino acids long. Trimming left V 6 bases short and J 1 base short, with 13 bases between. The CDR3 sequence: CASRRGSRSNQPQHF. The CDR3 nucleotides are TGTGCCAGCAGAAGGGGAAGTCGGAGCAATCAGCCCCAGCATTTT.

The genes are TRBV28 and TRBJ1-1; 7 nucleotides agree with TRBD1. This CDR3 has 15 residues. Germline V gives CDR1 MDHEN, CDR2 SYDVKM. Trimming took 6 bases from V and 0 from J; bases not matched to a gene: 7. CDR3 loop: CASSRDRVMNTEAFF. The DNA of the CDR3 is TGTGCCAGCAGCCGAGACAGGGTTATGAACACTGAAGCTTTCTTT.

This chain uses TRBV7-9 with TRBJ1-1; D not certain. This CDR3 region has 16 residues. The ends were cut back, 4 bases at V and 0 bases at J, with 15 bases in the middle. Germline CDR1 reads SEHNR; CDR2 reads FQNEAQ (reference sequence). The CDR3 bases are TGTGCCAGCAGCTCCTCCCGTCCCACAGTGAACACTGAAGCTTTCTTT. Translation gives CASSSSRPTVNTEAFF.

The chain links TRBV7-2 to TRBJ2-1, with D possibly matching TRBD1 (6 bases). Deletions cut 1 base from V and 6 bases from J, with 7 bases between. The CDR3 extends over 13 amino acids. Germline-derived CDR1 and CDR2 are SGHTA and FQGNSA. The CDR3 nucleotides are TGTGCCAGCAGCTTAGTAGGGGGCAATGAGCAGTTCTTC. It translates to CASSLVGGNEQFF.

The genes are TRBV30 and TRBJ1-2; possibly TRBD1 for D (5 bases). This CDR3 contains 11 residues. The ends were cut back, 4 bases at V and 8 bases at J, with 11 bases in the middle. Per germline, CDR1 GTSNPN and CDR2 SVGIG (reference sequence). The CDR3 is CAWTGGRGYTF. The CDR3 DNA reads TGTGCCTGGACGGGGGGTAGGGGCTACACCTTC.

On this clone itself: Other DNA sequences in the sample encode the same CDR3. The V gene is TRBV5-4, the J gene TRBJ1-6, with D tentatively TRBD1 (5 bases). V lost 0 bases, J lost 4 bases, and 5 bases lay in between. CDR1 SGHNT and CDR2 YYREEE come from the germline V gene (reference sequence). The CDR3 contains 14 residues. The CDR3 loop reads CASSLDRYNSPLHF. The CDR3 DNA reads TGTGCCAGCAGCTTGGACAGGTATAATTCACCCCTCCACTTT.

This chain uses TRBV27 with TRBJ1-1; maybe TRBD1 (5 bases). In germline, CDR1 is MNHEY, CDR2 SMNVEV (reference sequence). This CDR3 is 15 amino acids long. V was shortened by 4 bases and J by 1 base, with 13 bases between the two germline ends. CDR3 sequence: CASSSFQGGNTEAFF. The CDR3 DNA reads TGTGCCAGCAGTTCTTTCCAGGGCGGGAACACTGAAGCTTTCTTT.

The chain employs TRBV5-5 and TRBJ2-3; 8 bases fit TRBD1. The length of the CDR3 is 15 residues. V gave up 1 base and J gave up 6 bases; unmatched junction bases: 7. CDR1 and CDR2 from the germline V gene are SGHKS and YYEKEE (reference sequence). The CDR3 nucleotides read TGTGCCAGCAGCTTGCGGCAGGGGGCAGACGATACGCAGTATTTT. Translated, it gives CASSLRQGADDTQYF.